A single sample is the source of the 3 T cell receptor beta chains below, sequenced in a study of blood T cell repertoires in COVID-19. Sequenced by immunoSEQ multiplex PCR; TCRdb stores in-frame clones only, minus some. The data hold 200,000 to 250,000 clones, with about 84% observed a single time. The sequenced sample consisted of peripheral blood. The receptors shown here come from a woman older than 75 with COVID-19, enrolled during active disease.

CDR3 region: CASSLGLATDTQYF. CDR3 nucleotides: TGTGCCAGCAGCCTGGGACTAGCGACAGATACGCAGTATTTT. This sequence joins TRBV3-1 (or the pseudogene TRBV3-2) and TRBJ2-3, with 10 nucleotides matching TRBD2. Germline V gives CDR1 LGHDT, CDR2 YNNKEL (reference sequence). The CDR3 is made up of 14 amino acids. Germline trimming cut 4 bases from V and 3 bases from J; bases unmatched to any gene: 1.

This sequence joins TRBV2 and TRBJ1-4, with D possibly being TRBD1 (6 bases). Germline V gives CDR1 SNHLY, CDR2 FYNNEI. Trimming stripped 3 bases from V and 0 bases from J, with 8 bases between. The CDR3 is 15 residues long. This CDR3 reads CASSDPGATNEKLFF. In DNA form, the CDR3 reads TGTGCCAGCAGTGACCCAGGGGCAACTAATGAAAAACTGTTTTTT. Together with reference TRBV2 and TRBJ1-4, the CDR3 gives the full variable domain: EPEVTQTPSHQVTQMGQEVILRCVPISNHLYFYWYRQILGQKVEFLVSFYNNEISEKSEIFDDQFSVERPDGSNFTLKIRSTKLEDSAMYFCASSDPGATNEKLFFGSGTQLSVL.

The V call is TRBV21-1, the J call TRBJ1-6. TRBV21-1 is reported as a pseudogene. The CDR3 has 16 amino acids. CDR3 DNA sequence: TGTGCCAGCAGCTGCATTGGGGGGGCTTGCTATTCACCCCTCCACTTT. It translates to CASSCIGGACYSPLHF.